One sample yielded the 4 T cell receptor beta chains listed below, sequenced in a study of T cell clonality in common variable immunodeficiency. Sequencing was performed with immunoSEQ multiplex PCR; in TCRdb, only in-frame clones are kept and a portion is missing. This repertoire holds about 60,000 clones, and none appear only once. The specimen sequenced was peripheral blood mononuclear cells. Every receptor here comes from a person aged 18-70 years in good health.

In its sample, this clone was seen many times. The sequenced fragment ends 3 residues before the CDR3 boundary, so the rest is inferred from the germline J gene. The genes are TRBV5-1 and TRBJ1-1; D is possibly TRBD1 (6 bases). Trimming left V 2 bases short and J 6 bases short, with 11 bases between. CDR1 is SGHRS, CDR2 YFSETQ, per germline. The CDR3 runs 13 residues. The CDR3 loop reads CASSLQGSPEAFF. The CDR3 bases that were read are TGCGCCAGCAGCTTACAGGGTTCTCCTGAA.

There are many counts of this clone. With the read ending 3 residues before the CDR3 end, the germline J gene is used to fill in that end. The chain combines TRBV14 with TRBJ2-1; 10 bases are shared with TRBD2. Germline V gene lookup returns CDR1 SGHDN and CDR2 FVKESK. The CDR3 length is 17 residues. Trimming removed 4 bases from V and 0 bases from J; junction bases left unmatched: 6. The sequenced CDR3 bases are TGTGCCAGCAGCCGGACGGGACTAGCGAACTCCTACAATGAG. It specifies CASSRTGLANSYNE. The whole CDR3 region reads CASSRTGLANSYNEQFF.

Here the CDR3 reads CASSLYETRATDTQYF. The sequenced CDR3 bases are TGTGCCAGCAGCTTATACGAGACTAGGGCCACAGATACG. V and J are TRBV7-8 and TRBJ2-3, with a possible D match to TRBD2 (6 bases). The sequenced fragment ends 3 residues before the CDR3 boundary, so the rest is inferred from the germline J gene. The germline CDR1 and CDR2 sequences are SGHVS and FQNEAQ. This CDR3 is 16 amino acids long. With 2 bases removed from V and 2 bases from J, the gap between germline ends came to 14 bases.

This clone was counted many times. The read comes to an end 3 residues before the CDR3 does, leaving the germline J gene to fill in the end. V usage is TRBV20-1 and J usage is TRBJ1-2; D is unclear. The CDR3 consists of 16 residues. V gave up 5 bases and J gave up 0 bases, with 19 bases separating them. CDR1 and CDR2 (germline): DFQATT, SNEGSKA (reference sequence). The CDR3 loop is CSAPTGRASANYGYTF. CDR3 DNA (partial): TGCAGTGCTCCAACCGGTCGCGCCTCCGCTAACTATGGC.